The 25 T cell receptor beta chains reported below all come from one sample, sequenced in a study of T cells in Graves' hyperthyroidism and ophthalmopathy. Amplification targeted TCR beta CDR3 regions from RNA transcripts. HTBI primers were the set used in a first-round RT-PCR of the TCR CDR3. TCRdb reprocessed the multiplex PCR reads with MiXCR, giving one entry per CDR3 protein. Among over 250,000 distinct CDR3 sequences listed, about 15% were seen once. Sequencing was performed on blood. All receptors come from a woman aged 55-69 years with Graves' ophthalmopathy.

In its sample, this clonotype was seen many times. This chain connects TRBV7-9 to TRBJ2-1; D may be TRBD1 (6 bases). The CDR3 runs to 15 residues. Germline V lookup: CDR1 SEHNR, CDR2 FQNEAQ (reference sequence). V was cut by 1 base and J by 9 bases, with 16 bases left in between. The CDR3 protein is CASSLGFGQGIEQFF. For the CDR3, the DNA is TGTGCCAGCAGCTTAGGATTCGGGCAGGGGATTGAGCAGTTCTTC.

This clonotype was found many times. The chain couples TRBV7-2 to TRBJ1-2; D call uncertain. The germline V and J ends were trimmed by 0 bases and 9 bases, with 11 bases remaining between them. The CDR3 spans 13 residues. From germline, CDR1 is SGHTA and CDR2 FQGNSA. CDR3 DNA: TGTGCCAGCAGCTTAGCCGATCCGCCACGCTACACCTTC. It translates to CASSLADPPRYTF.

This clonotype was found many times. Written as DNA, the CDR3 is TGTGCCAGCAGTCGAAGAGGGGCTACAGGGGGCGTAACCTACGAGCAGTACTTC. It encodes CASSRRGATGGVTYEQYF. The chain uses TRBV7-2 and TRBJ2-7; 9 bases agree with TRBD1. CDR3 length: 18 residues. V was clipped by 6 bases and J by 2 bases; unmatched bases: 17. Germline loops: CDR1 SGHTA, CDR2 FQGNSA.

The sample holds many counts of this clonotype. The chain employs TRBV7-2 and TRBJ2-6; possibly TRBD1 for D (6 bases). Germline CDR1 is SGHTA and CDR2 is FQGNSA. The V gene lost 5 bases and the J gene lost 0 bases, with 17 bases spanning the gap. CDR3 length: 18 amino acids. Here the CDR3 reads CASSTFPGQISGANVLTF. In DNA form, the CDR3 reads TGTGCCAGCAGCACGTTTCCGGGACAAATCTCTGGGGCCAACGTCCTGACTTTC.

In this sample, this clonotype turned up many times. The CDR3 coding sequence is TGTGCCAGCAGCTCCCCCGGGAGCAGGGACCCAGATACGCAGTATTTT. Its protein is CASSSPGSRDPDTQYF. The chain employs TRBV7-3 and TRBJ2-3, with D possibly matching TRBD2 (6 bases). V dropped 4 bases and J dropped 4 bases, with 18 bases sitting between them. The CDR3 spans 16 residues. CDR1 SGHTA and CDR2 FQGTGA come from the germline V gene.

This chain uses TRBV28 with TRBJ1-4, with D maybe TRBD1 (5 bases). The CDR3 totals 16 residues. CDR1 is MDHEN, CDR2 SYDVKM, per germline. V lost 6 bases, J lost 2 bases, and 16 bases lay in between. The chain's CDR3 is CASRKPQGRTNEKLFF. DNA of the CDR3: TGTGCCAGCAGAAAACCCCAGGGTAGGACTAATGAAAAACTGTTTTTT.

This clonotype was seen ten or more times. The V call is TRBV11-2, the J call TRBJ1-6; possible D gene TRBD1, 6 bases. The CDR3 loop spans 19 amino acids. V shed 5 bases and J shed 2 bases, with 22 bases lying between them. CDR1 is SGHAT and CDR2 is FQNNGV in the germline V gene. The CDR3 DNA follows: TGTGCCAGCAGCGAGGGGGGGAGGACCGGAATAACCTATAATTCACCCCTCCACTTT. Its protein product is CASSEGGRTGITYNSPLHF.

About this clonotype: A much larger clone differs from this one at a single base, so this may be a read error. The chain uses TRBV28 and TRBJ1-3; D is unresolved. The germline CDR1 and CDR2 sequences are MDHEN and SYDVKM. The V gene lost 3 bases and the J gene lost 0 bases, with 15 bases spanning the gap. The CDR3 sequence is 17 residues long. The CDR3 protein is CASSFPLQSLSGNTIYF. Written as DNA, the CDR3 is TGTGCCAGCAGTTTTCCGCTTCAGAGTCTCTCTGGAAACACCATATATTTT.

Remarks on this clonotype: This may be a read error, as it is one base from a much larger clone. CDR3 protein: CASSLTGGRRQTQYF. The CDR3 DNA is TGTGCCAGCAGCTTGACAGGGGGCCGAAGGCAGACCCAGTACTTC. This sequence joins TRBV6-1 and TRBJ2-5; 10 bases match TRBD1. J gave up 6 bases and V 6 bases, and 10 bases lay outside the gene matches. The CDR3 is 15 amino acids. Germline CDR1 MNHNS, CDR2 SASEGT.

This clonotype was found many times. The chain has TRBV20-1 and TRBJ2-1; 13 positions match TRBD2. The junction had 5 bases not matched to a gene; V was cut back by 3 bases and J by 0 bases. The CDR3 totals 17 residues. Germline CDR1 DFQATT, CDR2 SNEGSKA (reference sequence). The CDR3 spells CSARPLAGGGSYNEQFF. The CDR3 nucleotides read TGCAGTGCTAGGCCACTAGCGGGAGGGGGCTCCTACAATGAGCAGTTCTTC.

This chain joins TRBV7-3 and TRBJ2-5; a possible D gene is TRBD2 (6 bases). Deletions cut 0 bases from V and 7 bases from J, with 15 bases between. The CDR3 is 15 amino acids. Germline V gene sequence: CDR1 SGHTA, CDR2 FQGTGA. The CDR3 DNA sequence: TGTGCCAGCAGCTTAACGGCGGGGTTAGAATGGACCCAGTACTTC. It specifies CASSLTAGLEWTQYF.

The V gene is TRBV20-1, the J gene TRBJ2-3; 8 nucleotides agree with TRBD2. This CDR3 has 14 amino acids. Germline lookup yields CDR1 DFQATT and CDR2 SNEGSKA (reference sequence). Trimming took 6 bases from V and 0 from J; bases not matched to a gene: 5. CDR3: CSAKLAVSTDTQYF. CDR3 DNA sequence: TGCAGTGCAAAACTAGCGGTTAGCACAGATACGCAGTATTTT.

This clonotype was found many times. This chain joins TRBV6-2 or TRBV6-3 and TRBJ2-3; 8 bases are shared with TRBD1. V lost 6 bases and J lost 6; bases outside the gene matches: 14. The CDR3 extends over 16 amino acids. Germline CDR1 and CDR2: MNHEY and SVGEGT. The CDR3 nucleotides are TGTGCCAGCAGCAGTTACGACAGGGGCCTTGTGGATACGCAGTATTTT. This codes for CASSSYDRGLVDTQYF.

This clonotype appeared many times. This rearrangement joins TRBV7-2 to TRBJ2-1; D is unresolved. The CDR3 is 14 residues long. V was trimmed by 1 base and J by 5 bases, leaving 9 bases between them. Germline-derived CDR1 and CDR2 are SGHTA and FQGNSA. This chain's CDR3 is CASSLVAADNEQFF. CDR3 DNA sequence: TGTGCCAGCAGCTTAGTCGCAGCCGACAATGAGCAGTTCTTC. Looking up the rest from reference TRBV7-2 and TRBJ2-1 gives the full variable domain: GAGVSQSPSNKVTEKGKDVELRCDPISGHTALYWYRQSLGQGLEFLIYFQGNSAPDKSGLPSDRFSAERTGGSVSTLTIQRTQQEDSAVYLCASSLVAADNEQFFGPGTRLTVL.

This chain joins TRBV7-2 and TRBJ2-2; no firm D call. CDR1 and CDR2 from the germline V gene are SGHTA and FQGNSA. Trimming took 1 base from V and 2 from J, leaving 8 bases between them. The CDR3 contains 15 residues. The CDR3 is CASSLVLGNTGELFF. The CDR3 bases are TGTGCCAGCAGCTTAGTTTTAGGTAACACCGGGGAGCTGTTTTTT. Together with reference TRBV7-2 and TRBJ2-2, the CDR3 gives the full variable domain: GAGVSQSPSNKVTEKGKDVELRCDPISGHTALYWYRQSLGQGLEFLIYFQGNSAPDKSGLPSDRFSAERTGGSVSTLTIQRTQQEDSAVYLCASSLVLGNTGELFFGEGSRLTVL.

This clonotype was recorded at least ten times. The chain combines TRBV28 with TRBJ2-7; D remains ambiguous. The V end was cut by 6 bases, the J end by 0 bases, with 18 bases between. Per germline, CDR1 MDHEN and CDR2 SYDVKM. The CDR3 is 16 residues long. The CDR3 loop is CASSRDGFGASYEQYF. CDR3 coding DNA: TGTGCCAGCAGCCGAGACGGTTTCGGTGCCTCCTACGAGCAGTACTTC.

This clonotype was observed many times. The chain recombines TRBV5-1 with TRBJ1-2; 7 nucleotides agree with TRBD1. The CDR3 runs to 15 residues. The trim removed 2 bases at V and 6 bases at J, leaving 10 bases unmatched. Per the germline V gene, CDR1 is SGHRS and CDR2 is YFSETQ. The CDR3 DNA follows: TGCGCCAGCAGCTTAAGGGACAGCATCGGCCATGGCTACACCTTC. Translating gives CASSLRDSIGHGYTF.

In its sample, this clonotype was seen many times. The chain recombines TRBV2 with TRBJ2-1, with 7 nucleotides matching TRBD1. Germline V gives CDR1 SNHLY, CDR2 FYNNEI. V shed 7 bases, J shed 4 bases, and the junction held 7 bases outside the gene matches. CDR3 size: 14 residues. CDR3 amino acids: CASKRTGVYNEQFF. CDR3 coding DNA: TGTGCCAGCAAAAGAACAGGGGTTTACAATGAGCAGTTCTTC.

This clonotype occurred a few times. This chain connects TRBV3-1 to TRBJ2-3; D not resolved. V was pared by 1 base and J by 0 bases, with 11 bases between. The CDR3 covers 16 residues. The germline V gene has CDR1 LGHDT and CDR2 YNNKEL (reference sequence). The chain's CDR3 is CASSQGASTSTDTQYF. The CDR3 coding sequence is TGTGCCAGCAGCCAAGGGGCAAGTACTAGCACAGATACGCAGTATTTT.

This clonotype occurred a few times. The gene calls are TRBV6-1 and TRBJ1-1, with D perhaps TRBD1 (6 bases). This CDR3 is 15 amino acids long. Looked up from germline, CDR1 is MNHNS and CDR2 is SASEGT. V lost 5 bases and J 4 bases, leaving 17 bases between the germline ends. The CDR3 sequence is CASSSRGRGRTEAFF. In DNA, the CDR3 is TGTGCCAGCAGTTCCCGTGGCAGGGGTCGCACTGAAGCTTTCTTT.

This clonotype has a count of ten or more. CDR3 nucleotide sequence: TGCGCCAGCAGCCAACTCTACACAGATACGCAGTATTTT. This codes for CASSQLYTDTQYF. This chain connects TRBV4-1 to TRBJ2-3; no clear D. CDR3 size: 13 residues. V was pared by 2 bases and J by 2 bases, with 5 bases between. The germline CDR1 and CDR2 sequences are MGHRA and YSYEKL.

This sequence joins TRBV5-4 and TRBJ2-2; D is unclear. V gave up 4 bases and J gave up 4 bases, with 17 bases separating them. CDR1 and CDR2 (germline): SGHNT, YYREEE (reference sequence). This CDR3 is 16 amino acids long. This chain's CDR3 is CASSHPPLLSTGELFF. CDR3 in DNA: TGTGCCAGCAGCCACCCACCCTTACTGAGCACCGGGGAGCTGTTTTTT.

V gene TRBV20-1 combines with J gene TRBJ2-7, with TRBD1 as a possible D gene (6 bases). The CDR3 runs 15 residues. Germline V gene sequence: CDR1 DFQATT, CDR2 SNEGSKA (reference sequence). Trimming stripped 3 bases from V and 1 base from J, with 16 bases between. The CDR3 sequence is CSARGYKGDSYEQYF. The CDR3 DNA reads as TGCAGTGCTAGGGGCTACAAGGGGGATTCCTACGAGCAGTACTTC.

This clonotype was recorded many times. The chain recombines TRBV2 with TRBJ1-6; 8 nucleotides match TRBD1. Looked up from germline, CDR1 is SNHLY and CDR2 is FYNNEI. V shed 7 bases and J 10 bases; nucleotides not matched to a gene: 12. The CDR3 length is 15 residues. The CDR3 protein is CASTRGQGVNSPLHF. The CDR3, as DNA: TGTGCCAGCACGAGAGGACAGGGTGTCAACTCACCCCTCCACTTT.

This clonotype was recorded a few times. Here the CDR3 reads CASSHPDRVSGNTIYF. DNA of the CDR3: TGTGCCAGCAGCCACCCGGACAGGGTCTCTGGAAACACCATATATTTT. This chain connects TRBV4-2 to TRBJ1-3; 8 positions agree with TRBD1. V shed 3 bases and J 0 bases; nucleotides not matched to a gene: 4. Germline V gives CDR1 LGHNA, CDR2 YNFKEQ. The CDR3 has 16 amino acids.